The clone carrying this TCR beta chain showed up many times. What it binds is not known. This entry belongs to a study of T cell repertoires in cytomegalovirus infection. Across the study: From public TCR beta signatures came an indication of both CMV infection and matching HLA type.

J gave up 3 bases and V 1 base, and 5 bases lay outside the gene matches. The CDR3 is 15 residues long. Germline CDR1 reads LNHDA; CDR2 reads SQIVND (reference sequence). MiXCR was run by TCRdb on the reads, yielding one entry per CDR3 protein. The repertoire includes a few hundred thousand distinct CDR3 sequences, 25% to 30% of them detected once, and approximately 20% sits in the top ten. Broader study findings: Summed frequency of public TCR beta families distinguished CMV carriers with the relevant HLA.

Sequenced here: cultured PBMCs, sampled from culture after CMV antigen stimulation. The genes are TRBV19 and TRBJ1-1; 7 bases map to TRBD1. This TCR derives from a human donor in good health (CMV status not recorded). Some clones in this sample may be carry-over from other donors' samples. The CDR3 spells CASSIGGQRYTEAFF. In nucleotides, the CDR3 is TGTGCCAGTAGTATAGGGGGACAGAGATACACTGAAGCTTTCTTT.